This T cell receptor (beta chain) derives from a study of cytomegalovirus exposure and HLA in healthy donors. The CDR3 is made up of 14 amino acids. Trimming shortened V by 0 bases and J by 4 bases, and 10 bases separated the two germline ends. Looked up from germline, CDR1 is GTSNPN and CDR2 is SVGIG (reference sequence). This clone showed up just a few times. With 60 Vbeta and 13 Jbeta primers, the PCR was carried out. Repertoires were generated with immunoSEQ multiplex PCR, while TCRdb's copy carries only in-frame clones and drops some. In the table there are about 190,000 clones, 65% to 80% of which are singletons.

The sample was PBMCs. The chain links TRBV30 to TRBJ1-5; D is uncertain. This clonotype was sampled from a man aged 25-45 years in good health and CMV-seropositive. The CDR3 loop is CAWSVGNSNQPQHF. CDR3 bases: TGTGCCTGGAGTGTGGGCAATTCGAATCAGCCCCAGCATTTT. Together with reference TRBV30 and TRBJ1-5, the CDR3 gives the full variable domain: SQTIHQWPATLVQPVGSPLSLECTVEGTSNPNLYWYRQAAGRGLQLLFYSVGIGQISSEVPQNLSASRPQDRQFILSSKKLLLSDSGFYLCAWSVGNSNQPQHFGDGTRLSIL.